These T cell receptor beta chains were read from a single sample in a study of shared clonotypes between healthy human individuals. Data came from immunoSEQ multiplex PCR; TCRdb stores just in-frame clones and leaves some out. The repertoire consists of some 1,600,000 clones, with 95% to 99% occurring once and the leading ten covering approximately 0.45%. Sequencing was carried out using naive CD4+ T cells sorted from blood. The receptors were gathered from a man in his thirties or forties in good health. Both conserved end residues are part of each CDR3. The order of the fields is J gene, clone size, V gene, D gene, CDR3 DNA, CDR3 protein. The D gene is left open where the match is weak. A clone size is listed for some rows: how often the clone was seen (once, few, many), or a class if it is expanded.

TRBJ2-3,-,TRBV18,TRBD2,TGTGCCAGCTCACCGAGCGGGAGTAGAGCTGATACGCAGTATTTT,CASSPSGSRADTQYF
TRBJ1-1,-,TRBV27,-,TGTGCCAGCAGTTTGGGGACAGAAGCTTTCTTT,CASSLGTEAFF
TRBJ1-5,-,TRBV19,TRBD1,TGTGCCAGCATAGAACAGGGGGGAGGGCAGCCCCAGCATTTT,CASIEQGGGQPQHF
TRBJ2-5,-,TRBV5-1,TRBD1,TGCGCCAGCAGCTTTGGACAGGGCGGGGAGACCCAGTACTTC,CASSFGQGGETQYF
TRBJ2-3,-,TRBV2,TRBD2,TGTGCCACCTCACTAGCGGGAGCAACAGATACGCAGTATTTT,CATSLAGATDTQYF
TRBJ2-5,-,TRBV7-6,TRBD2,TGTGCCAGCAGCATATTAGCGGGAAGAGCCCAAGAGACCCAGTACTTC,CASSILAGRAQETQYF
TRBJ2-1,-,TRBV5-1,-,TGCGCCAGCAGCTTACAAAGTGAGCAGTTCTTC,CASSLQSEQFF
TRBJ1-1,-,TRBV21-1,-,TGTGCCAGCAGCAAAGAGCTCGGGGAAGGGCTTAAGAGCACTGAAGCTTTCTTT,CASSKELGEGLKSTEAFF
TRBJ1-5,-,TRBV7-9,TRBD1,TGTGCCAGCAGCTCCCAGGGGGGGGAACAGCCCCAGCATTTT,CASSSQGGEQPQHF
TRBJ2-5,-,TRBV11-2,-,TGTGCCAGCAGCTTGAGGAGCCCGGGGACCCAGTACTTC,CASSLRSPGTQYF
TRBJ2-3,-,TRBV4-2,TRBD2,TGTGCCAGCAGCCAAGATGGGTGGGGGGGAGCCACAGATACGCAGTATTTT,CASSQDGWGGATDTQYF
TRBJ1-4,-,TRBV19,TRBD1,TGTGCCAGTAGTATAGTATCCGGGACAGCTAATGAAAAACTGTTTTTT,CASSIVSGTANEKLFF
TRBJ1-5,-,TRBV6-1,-,TGTGCCAGCAGTGTTCAGAGGGGCCAGCCCCAGCATTTT,CASSVQRGQPQHF
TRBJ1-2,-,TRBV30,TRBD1,TGTGCCTGCCAGACAGGGGGTTATGGCTACACCTTC,CACQTGGYGYTF
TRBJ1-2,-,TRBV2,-,TGTGCCAGCAGTGATAATCCCGTCTATGGCTACACCTTC,CASSDNPVYGYTF
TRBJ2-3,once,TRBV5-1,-,TGCGCCAGCAGCTTGGACCCACAGACTAGCACAGATACGCAGTATTTT,CASSLDPQTSTDTQYF
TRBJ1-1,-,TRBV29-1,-,TGCAGCGTTGCTCTCGTTGGGGGGAGCACTGAAGCTTTCTTT,CSVALVGGSTEAFF
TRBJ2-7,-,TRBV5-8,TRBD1,TGTGCCAGCAGCTTGGCTGGGACAGGGGTCTCCTACGAGCAGTACTTC,CASSLAGTGVSYEQYF
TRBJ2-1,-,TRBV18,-,TGTGCCAGCTCACCACGGCTTGATCTTGACGATGAGCAGTTCTTC,CASSPRLDLDDEQFF
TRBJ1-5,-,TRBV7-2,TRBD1,TGTGCCAGCAGCAGTACAGGACAGGGAGGGAAGCAGCCCCAGCATTTT,CASSSTGQGGKQPQHF
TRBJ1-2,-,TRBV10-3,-,TGTGCCATCAGTGAGTACGATATTGACAGAATCTACACCTTC,CAISEYDIDRIYTF
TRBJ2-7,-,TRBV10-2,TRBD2,TGCGCCAGCAGTGACTGGGCGGGACTAGGGCCCTACGAGCAGTACTTC,CASSDWAGLGPYEQYF
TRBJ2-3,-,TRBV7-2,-,TGTGCCAGCAGCTTAGAAAGACCAGATACGCAGTATTTT,CASSLERPDTQYF
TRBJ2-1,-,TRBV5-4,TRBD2,TGTGCCAGCAGCACTAGCGGGAATAACTACAATGAGCAGTTCTTC,CASSTSGNNYNEQFF
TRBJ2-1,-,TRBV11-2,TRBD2,TGTGCCAGCAGCTTCCTGACTAGCCTAGGTAATGAGCAGTTCTTC,CASSFLTSLGNEQFF
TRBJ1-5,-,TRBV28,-,TGTGCCAGCAGTCCGCCGGCGGGGCGGGTGTTTCCTCAGCCCCAGCATTTT,CASSPPAGRVFPQPQHF
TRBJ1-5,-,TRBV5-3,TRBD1,TGTGCCAGAAGGGACAGGGGACAAGTGACGCAGCCCCAGCATTTT,CARRDRGQVTQPQHF
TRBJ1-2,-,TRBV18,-,TGTGCCAGCTCAGAACAGGGTGACTATGGCTACACCTTC,CASSEQGDYGYTF
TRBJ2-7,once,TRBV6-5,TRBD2,TGTGCCAGCAGTAAGACTAGCGGGAAGGGCGAGCAGTACTTC,CASSKTSGKGEQYF
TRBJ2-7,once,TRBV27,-,TGTGCCAGCAGTTTCCTACCGACAGGGAGCGCGGGGGAGCAGTACTTC,CASSFLPTGSAGEQYF
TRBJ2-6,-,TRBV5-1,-,TGCGCCAGCAGAATCACAGGGTACTCTGGGGCCAACGTCCTGACTTTC,CASRITGYSGANVLTF
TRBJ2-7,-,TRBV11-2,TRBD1,TGTGCCAGCAGCTTAGAGCCGGACAGGGGGCTCTACGAGCAGTACTTC,CASSLEPDRGLYEQYF
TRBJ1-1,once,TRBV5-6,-,TGTGCCAGCAGCTTGGGTTGGGGGCGAGACACTGAAGCTTTCTTT,CASSLGWGRDTEAFF
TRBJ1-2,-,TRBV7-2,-,TGTGCCAGCAGCTTAGACGGTCGGGGGGTCTTCGGCTACACCTTC,CASSLDGRGVFGYTF
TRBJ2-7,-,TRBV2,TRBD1,TGTGCCAGCAGCTCCGGGACAGGGGGTTTTTACGAGCAGTACTTC,CASSSGTGGFYEQYF
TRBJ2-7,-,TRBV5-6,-,TGTGCCAGCAGCTCGGGGAGCTCCTACGAGCAGTACTTC,CASSSGSSYEQYF
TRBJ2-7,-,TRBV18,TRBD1,TGTGCCAGCTCCGGGGACAGGGGGCTCTACGAGCAGTACTTC,CASSGDRGLYEQYF
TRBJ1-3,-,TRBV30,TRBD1,TGTGCCTGGGGGGGACAGGTTGGAAACACCATATATTTT,CAWGGQVGNTIYF
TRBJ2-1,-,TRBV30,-,TGTGCCTGGAGTGTAGCCTTCGCAGGGGCCGATGAGCAGTTCTTC,CAWSVAFAGADEQFF
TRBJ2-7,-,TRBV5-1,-,TGCGCCAGCAGCAAAGACAGTGCCTACGAGCAGTACTTC,CASSKDSAYEQYF
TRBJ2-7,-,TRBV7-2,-,TGTGCCAGCAGCGCGGACCCCGGTTACGAGCAGTACTTC,CASSADPGYEQYF
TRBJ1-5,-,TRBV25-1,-,TGTGCCAGCAGTGAATTCGGTATCAACGACGGACCCTATCAGCCCCAGCATTTT,CASSEFGINDGPYQPQHF
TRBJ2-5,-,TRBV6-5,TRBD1,TGTGCCAGCAGTTCCCTAGGACAGGGACAAGAGACCCAGTACTTC,CASSSLGQGQETQYF
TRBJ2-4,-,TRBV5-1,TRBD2,TGCGCCAGCAGCGAGGGAGGGCCCGGGAACATTCAGTACTTC,CASSEGGPGNIQYF
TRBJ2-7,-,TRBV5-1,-,TGCGCCAGCAGCACCGGCGAACAGGGTTCGAAGCAGTACTTC,CASSTGEQGSKQYF
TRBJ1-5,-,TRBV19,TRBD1,TGTGCCAGTAGTATAGGCCTCGACAGGGGCTCTCATCAGCCCCAGCATTTT,CASSIGLDRGSHQPQHF
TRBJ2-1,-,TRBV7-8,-,TGTGCCAGCAGCTTAAACAGGGACAATGAGCAGTTCTTC,CASSLNRDNEQFF